This T cell receptor beta chain was sequenced during a study of cytomegalovirus exposure and HLA in healthy donors. The germline V gene has CDR1 SGHAT and CDR2 FQNNGV. The CDR3 is 14 amino acids. Trimming shortened V by 1 base and J by 8 bases, and 12 bases separated the two germline ends. The PCR was carried out with 60 Vbeta primers and 13 Jbeta primers. The table came from immunoSEQ multiplex PCR; TCRdb's copy has only in-frame clones and leaves some out. The table has roughly 130,000 clones, 66% seen once. The receptor's source is a man younger than 35 in good health and CMV-seronegative. The sample was PBMCs. V usage is TRBV11-2 and J usage is TRBJ2-1; perhaps TRBD2 as D (6 bases). The CDR3 DNA sequence: TGTGCCAGCAGCTTAGTGGCGGGGCCGTATGAGCAGTTCTTC. It translates to CASSLVAGPYEQFF.